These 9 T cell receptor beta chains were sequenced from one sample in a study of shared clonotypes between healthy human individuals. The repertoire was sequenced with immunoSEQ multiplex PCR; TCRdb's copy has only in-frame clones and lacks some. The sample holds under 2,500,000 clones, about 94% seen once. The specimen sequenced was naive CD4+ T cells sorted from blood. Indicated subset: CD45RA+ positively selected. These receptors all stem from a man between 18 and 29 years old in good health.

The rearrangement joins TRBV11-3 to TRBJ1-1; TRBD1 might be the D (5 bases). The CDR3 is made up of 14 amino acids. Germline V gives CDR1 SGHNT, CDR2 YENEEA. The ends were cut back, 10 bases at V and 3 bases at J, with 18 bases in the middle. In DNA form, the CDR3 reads TGTGCCACCTCTTACCCGAGCAGGGACACTGAAGCTTTCTTT. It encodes CATSYPSRDTEAFF.

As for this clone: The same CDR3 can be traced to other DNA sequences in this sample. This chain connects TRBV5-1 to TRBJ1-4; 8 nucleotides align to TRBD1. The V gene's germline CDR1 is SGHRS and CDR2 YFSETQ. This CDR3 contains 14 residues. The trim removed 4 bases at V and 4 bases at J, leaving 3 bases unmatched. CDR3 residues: CASSLGQGNEKLFF. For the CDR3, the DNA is TGCGCCAGCAGCCTCGGACAGGGTAATGAAAAACTGTTTTTT.

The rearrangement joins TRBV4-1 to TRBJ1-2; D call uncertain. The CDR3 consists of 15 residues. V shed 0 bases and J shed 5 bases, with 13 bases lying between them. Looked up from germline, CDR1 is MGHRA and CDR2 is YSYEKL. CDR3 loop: CASSQELGSAYGYTF. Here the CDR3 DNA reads TGCGCCAGCAGCCAAGAACTGGGAAGTGCGTATGGCTACACCTTC.

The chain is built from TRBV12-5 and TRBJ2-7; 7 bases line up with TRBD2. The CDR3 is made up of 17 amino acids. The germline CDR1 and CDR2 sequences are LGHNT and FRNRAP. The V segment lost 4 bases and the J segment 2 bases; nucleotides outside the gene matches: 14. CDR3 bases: TGTGCTAGTGGTTCGTCCACCCCCTTCGGGGGGACCTACGAGCAGTACTTC. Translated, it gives CASGSSTPFGGTYEQYF.

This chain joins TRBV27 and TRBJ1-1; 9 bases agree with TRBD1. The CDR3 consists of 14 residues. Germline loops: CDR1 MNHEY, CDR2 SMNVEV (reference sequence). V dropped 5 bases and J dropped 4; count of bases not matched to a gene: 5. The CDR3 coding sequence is TGTGCCAGCAGTCCAGGACAGGGGAGCACTGAAGCTTTCTTT. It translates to CASSPGQGSTEAFF.

CDR3 nucleotide sequence: TGCGCCAGCAGCCCTGCCCCTACAGGGCCCGGGGAGCTGTTTTTT. Amino acids: CASSPAPTGPGELFF. The chain links TRBV5-1 to TRBJ2-2; a possible D gene is TRBD1 (6 bases). This CDR3 has 15 amino acids. The V and J ends lost 4 bases and 6 bases respectively, with 16 bases between them. Germline V gives CDR1 SGHRS, CDR2 YFSETQ.

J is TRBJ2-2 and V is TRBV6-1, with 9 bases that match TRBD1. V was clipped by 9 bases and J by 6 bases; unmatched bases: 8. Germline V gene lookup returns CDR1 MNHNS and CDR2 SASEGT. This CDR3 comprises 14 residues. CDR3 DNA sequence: TGTGCCAGTACAAACAGGGGGCCAGCCGGGGAGCTGTTTTTT. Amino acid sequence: CASTNRGPAGELFF.

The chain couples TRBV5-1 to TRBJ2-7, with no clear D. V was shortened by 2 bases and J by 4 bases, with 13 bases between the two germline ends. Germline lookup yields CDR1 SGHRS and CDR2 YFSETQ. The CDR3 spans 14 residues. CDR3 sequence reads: CASSLGSLGYEQYF. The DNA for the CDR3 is TGCGCCAGCAGCTTAGGTAGTCTAGGGTACGAGCAGTACTTC.

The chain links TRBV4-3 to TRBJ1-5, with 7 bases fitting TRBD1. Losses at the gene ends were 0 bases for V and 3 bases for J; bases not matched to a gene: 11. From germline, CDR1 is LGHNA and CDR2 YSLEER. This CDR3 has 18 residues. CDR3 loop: CASSQDRLTGRFNQPQHF. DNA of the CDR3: TGCGCCAGCAGCCAAGACCGCCTGACAGGGCGGTTCAATCAGCCCCAGCATTTT.